This T cell receptor beta chain was profiled in a study of identical twins. Broader study findings: Surplus twin overlap in beta out-of-frame sequences was less pronounced. Within cord blood, abundant beta clonotypes carried fewer insertions, but memory repertoires showed no such trend. Out-of-frame alpha sequences common to twins exhibited an excess of low generation probability.

This clonotype occurred many times. Its antigen is as yet unknown. A template switching step contributed a universal primer site, while unique molecular identifiers were present in the cDNA. Each CDR3 protein gets one entry after TCRdb re-called the 5' RACE reads with MiXCR. The table shows 640,000 or so distinct CDR3 sequences, with around 6.1% occurring only once. The CDR3 totals 20 residues. After removal of 1 base from V and 4 bases from J, the junction contained 13 bases not matched to a gene. The sequencing sample was made of naive T cells sorted from blood. This receptor was taken from a man between 18 and 35 years old in good health. The J gene is TRBJ2-2, the V gene TRBV12-3 or TRBV12-4; TRBD2 aligns across 12 bases. The CDR3 loop is CASSLVASGRAVLLTGELFF. In DNA, the CDR3 is TGTGCCAGCAGTTTAGTGGCTAGCGGGAGGGCCGTTCTTCTCACCGGGGAGCTGTTTTTT.